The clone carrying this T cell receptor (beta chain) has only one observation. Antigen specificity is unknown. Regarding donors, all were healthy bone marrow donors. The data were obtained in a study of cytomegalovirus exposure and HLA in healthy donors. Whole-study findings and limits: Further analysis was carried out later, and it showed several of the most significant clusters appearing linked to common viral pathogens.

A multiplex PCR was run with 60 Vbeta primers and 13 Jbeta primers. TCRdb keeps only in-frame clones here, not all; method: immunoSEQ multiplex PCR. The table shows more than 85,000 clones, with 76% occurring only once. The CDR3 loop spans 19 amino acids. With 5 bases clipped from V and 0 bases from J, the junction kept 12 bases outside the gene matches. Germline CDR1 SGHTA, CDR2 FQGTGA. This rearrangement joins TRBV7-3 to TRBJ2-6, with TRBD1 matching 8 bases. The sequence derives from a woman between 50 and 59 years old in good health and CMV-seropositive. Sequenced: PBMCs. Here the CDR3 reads CASSPQRQGPLSGANVLTF. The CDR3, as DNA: TGTGCCAGCAGCCCCCAACGACAGGGGCCGCTCTCTGGGGCCAACGTCCTGACTTTC.